One and the same sample provided the 30 T cell receptor beta chains below, sequenced in a study of T cell repertoires in cytomegalovirus infection. MiXCR, applied by TCRdb to the reads, yields one record per CDR3 protein. The sample has hundreds of thousands of distinct CDR3 sequences; roughly a third are singletons. Their antigen targets remain unknown. This specimen was cultured PBMCs, taken from culture after CMV antigen stimulation. The receptor set was obtained from a human donor in good health (CMV status not recorded). Some clones in this sample may be carry-over from other donors' samples.

The V call is TRBV6-1, the J call TRBJ2-1; D uncertain. Trimming stripped 10 bases from V and 5 bases from J, with 15 bases between. The CDR3 consists of 13 residues. Germline CDR1 is MNHNS and CDR2 is SASEGT. CDR3: CATGPRNNNEQFF. DNA for the CDR3: TGTGCCACTGGTCCCCGCAACAACAATGAGCAGTTCTTC.

This clonotype appeared a few times. This sequence joins TRBV15 and TRBJ2-1; 9 bases agree with TRBD2. The CDR3 consists of 16 residues. The trim removed 1 base at V and 9 bases at J, leaving 10 bases unmatched. Germline V CDR1 and CDR2: LNHNV, YYDKDF (reference sequence). The CDR3 loop is CATSRVGSGSTGEQFF. The CDR3, as DNA: TGTGCCACCAGCAGAGTGGGTAGCGGGAGTACTGGTGAGCAGTTCTTC.

The genes are TRBV19 and TRBJ1-2, with 8 bases lining up with TRBD1. The junction had 12 bases not matched to a gene; V was cut back by 3 bases and J by 3 bases. Per the germline V gene, CDR1 is LNHDA and CDR2 is SQIVND (reference sequence). The CDR3 extends over 17 amino acids. The CDR3 nucleotides are TGTGCCAGTAGTATGGGGACAGGCATAGGGTGGGACTATGGCTACACCTTC. Translation: CASSMGTGIGWDYGYTF.

This clonotype has only a few counts. J is TRBJ2-6 and V is TRBV19; TRBD1 aligns across 7 bases. CDR3 length: 16 amino acids. After removal of 5 bases from V and 0 bases from J, the junction contained 4 bases not matched to a gene. Per the germline V gene, CDR1 is LNHDA and CDR2 is SQIVND (reference sequence). CDR3 protein: CASSLTGASGANVLTF. The CDR3 bases are TGTGCCAGTAGTCTCACAGGGGCCTCTGGGGCCAACGTCCTGACTTTC.

CDR3 nucleotide sequence: TGTGCCAGTAACAAAGGTGGAGACAGGGGCCACGAGCAGTACTTC. It codes for CASNKGGDRGHEQYF. The chain carries TRBV19 and TRBJ2-7, with 8 bases fitting TRBD1. Germline V gives CDR1 LNHDA, CDR2 SQIVND (reference sequence). The CDR3 totals 15 residues. J was trimmed by 5 bases and V by 7 bases; bases with no gene match: 13.

This clonotype appeared a few times. The chain links TRBV19 to TRBJ2-3; the match to TRBD2 covers 8 bases. The V segment lost 4 bases and the J segment 6 bases; nucleotides outside the gene matches: 3. Germline V gene data show CDR1 as LNHDA and CDR2 as SQIVND (reference sequence). This CDR3 comprises 13 residues. The CDR3 protein is CASSSLAGDTQYF. CDR3 in DNA: TGTGCCAGTAGTAGTCTAGCGGGTGATACGCAGTATTTT.

This clonotype was seen a handful of times. This chain links TRBV10-3 with TRBJ2-1; 8 bases fit TRBD2. The germline CDR1 and CDR2 sequences are ENHRY and SYGVKD. Losses at the gene ends were 3 bases for V and 7 bases for J; bases not matched to a gene: 8. This CDR3 region has 15 residues. Written as DNA, the CDR3 is TGTGCCATCAGTGATGAGCGGGAGATTTATAATGAGCAGTTCTTC. The encoded protein is CAISDEREIYNEQFF.

This clonotype came up a few times. This chain links TRBV19 with TRBJ1-1; D is unresolved. V was cut by 8 bases and J by 1 base, with 5 bases left in between. Looked up from germline, CDR1 is LNHDA and CDR2 is SQIVND (reference sequence). This CDR3 region has 11 residues. Here the CDR3 DNA reads TGTGCCAGTTTGAAGAACACTGAAGCTTTCTTT. It specifies CASLKNTEAFF. Combining the CDR3 with reference TRBV19 and TRBJ1-1 gives the whole variable domain DGGITQSPKYLFRKEGQNVTLSCEQNLNHDAMYWYRQDPGQGLRLIYYSQIVNDFQKGDIAEGYSVSREKKESFPLTVTSAQKNPTAFYLCASLKNTEAFFGQGTRLTVV.

The rearrangement links TRBV7-2 to TRBJ2-1; 9 bases match TRBD2. Germline V gives CDR1 SGHTA, CDR2 FQGNSA. Trimming removed 5 bases from V and 7 bases from J; junction bases left unmatched: 9. The CDR3 runs 15 residues. CDR3 sequence: CASSPAGTSRNEQFF. DNA for the CDR3: TGTGCCAGCAGCCCGGCCGGGACTAGCAGGAATGAGCAGTTCTTC.

This clonotype was observed a handful of times. V usage is TRBV6-1 and J usage is TRBJ2-1; TRBD2 aligns across 7 bases. The CDR3 covers 17 residues. V lost 5 bases and J lost 0; bases outside the gene matches: 10. Germline V lookup: CDR1 MNHNS, CDR2 SASEGT. For the CDR3, the DNA is TGTGCCAGCAGTCCACCCCTAGCGGACCTCTCCTACAATGAGCAGTTCTTC. It is translated as CASSPPLADLSYNEQFF.

The chain joins TRBV18 to TRBJ2-5, with D hard to call. The CDR3 is made up of 13 amino acids. The V gene lost 5 bases and the J gene lost 1 base, with 8 bases spanning the gap. Germline CDR1 and CDR2: KGHSH and LQKENI. The CDR3 is CASSAEVQETQYF. DNA for the CDR3: TGTGCCAGCTCAGCAGAGGTCCAAGAGACCCAGTACTTC.

The chain links TRBV28 to TRBJ2-1; D remains unclear. Between the trimmed V and J ends, which lost 5 bases and 2 bases, there was a span of 16 bases. This CDR3 region has 16 residues. Germline CDR1 is MDHEN and CDR2 is SYDVKM. DNA of the CDR3: TGTGCCAGCAGTCCCGTGGTTTTACATACCTACAATGAGCAGTTCTTC. This translates into CASSPVVLHTYNEQFF.

V usage is TRBV5-5 and J usage is TRBJ1-1; possibly TRBD1 for D (6 bases). Germline lookup yields CDR1 SGHKS and CDR2 YYEKEE (reference sequence). V lost 2 bases to trimming and J lost 1 base, with 9 bases between them. This CDR3 contains 14 residues. CDR3 nucleotide sequence: TGTGCCAGCAGCTTTTTACAGGGGAACACTGAAGCTTTCTTT. Translated: CASSFLQGNTEAFF.

The gene calls are TRBV19 and TRBJ1-2; TRBD1 might be the D (5 bases). The CDR3 is made up of 13 amino acids. The germline gives CDR1 LNHDA, CDR2 SQIVND (reference sequence). The ends were cut back, 4 bases at V and 7 bases at J, with 13 bases in the middle. The CDR3 sequence: CASSNGHEGGYTF. The CDR3 DNA follows: TGTGCCAGTAGTAATGGACATGAGGGTGGCTACACCTTC.

V usage is TRBV27 and J usage is TRBJ2-1; the match to TRBD1 covers 9 bases. V shed 6 bases and J 9 bases; nucleotides not matched to a gene: 9. Germline CDR1 MNHEY, CDR2 SMNVEV (reference sequence). CDR3 length: 14 residues. The DNA of the CDR3 is TGTGCCAGCAGGGGGACAGGGATCCCCAGTGAGCAGTTCTTC. Its translation: CASRGTGIPSEQFF.

Details on this clonotype: The junction departs from germline at one end; a sequencing error may be responsible. V gene TRBV7-2 combines with J gene TRBJ2-7, with D possibly being TRBD1 or TRBD2 (6 bases each). CDR1 and CDR2 from the germline V gene are SGHTA and FQGNSA. The CDR3 is 15 residues long. CDR3 protein: CASSLGGGSFYEQYF. CDR3 DNA: TGTGCCAGCAGTTTAGGAGGGGGTTCTTTTTACGAGCAGTACTTC.

This clonotype was seen a few times. The gene calls are TRBV2 and TRBJ2-3; 7 bases line up with TRBD1. Germline CDR1 SNHLY, CDR2 FYNNEI. V dropped 9 bases and J dropped 5; count of bases not matched to a gene: 11. The CDR3 sequence is 14 residues long. CDR3 sequence: CASCSGQTEDTQYF. The CDR3 region has the DNA TGTGCCAGTTGCTCGGGACAGACGGAAGATACGCAGTATTTT.

This clonotype has only a few counts. The V and J genes are TRBV7-8 and TRBJ2-5, with 10 bases aligning to TRBD2. Unmatched junction bases numbered 8, after V lost 5 bases and J lost 2 bases. The CDR3 spans 16 residues. CDR1 and CDR2 from the germline V gene are SGHVS and FQNEAQ. The CDR3 nucleotides are TGTGCCAGCAGCCCAAATCGAGCGGGAGGGCAAGAGACCCAGTACTTC. Translating gives CASSPNRAGGQETQYF.

The chain couples TRBV10-3 to TRBJ2-4; 7 nucleotides align to TRBD2. The CDR3 extends over 13 amino acids. J gave up 0 bases and V 10 bases, and 3 bases lay outside the gene matches. The germline CDR1 and CDR2 sequences are ENHRY and SYGVKD. The CDR3 region is CATREEAKNIQYF. The DNA of the CDR3 is TGTGCCACCCGGGAGGAAGCCAAAAACATTCAGTACTTC.

This clonotype appeared many times. The genes are TRBV28 and TRBJ2-7; D gene ambiguous. From germline, CDR1 is MDHEN and CDR2 SYDVKM. There are 13 residues in the CDR3. Trimming pared 4 bases from V and 1 base from J, leaving 8 bases between. Here the CDR3 reads CASSWTESYEQYF. In DNA form, the CDR3 reads TGTGCCAGCAGTTGGACGGAATCCTACGAGCAGTACTTC.

This clonotype was observed many times. The genes are TRBV6-2 or TRBV6-3 and TRBJ2-1; 7 bases fit TRBD2. CDR3 size: 16 residues. Trimming cost V 5 bases and J 3 bases; bases outside gene matches: 10. The V gene's germline CDR1 is MNHEY and CDR2 SVGEGT. The CDR3 spells CASSHLASGLYNEQFF. For the CDR3, the DNA is TGTGCCAGCAGTCACTTAGCTAGCGGTCTCTACAATGAGCAGTTCTTC.

The rearrangement links TRBV29-1 to TRBJ2-2; D is possibly TRBD2 (5 bases). Germline V gives CDR1 SQVTM, CDR2 ANQGSEA. The CDR3 covers 13 residues. The germline V and J ends were trimmed by 5 bases and 4 bases, with 11 bases remaining between them. This chain's CDR3 is CSVSPGGTGELFF. In DNA, the CDR3 is TGCAGCGTTTCGCCAGGAGGCACCGGGGAGCTGTTTTTT.

This clonotype was detected a few times. V usage is TRBV7-2 and J usage is TRBJ2-5; no reliable D call. CDR1 and CDR2 (germline): SGHTA, FQGNSA. V was trimmed by 1 base and J by 1 base, leaving 7 bases between them. The CDR3 loop spans 14 amino acids. The CDR3 DNA sequence: TGTGCCAGCAGCTTAGTGATAGGCCAAGAGACCCAGTACTTC. This codes for CASSLVIGQETQYF.

The chain carries TRBV6-2 or TRBV6-3 and TRBJ2-7; no reliable D call. Trimming pared 2 bases from V and 4 bases from J, leaving 18 bases between. The germline V gene encodes CDR1 MNHEY and CDR2 SVGEGT. There are 16 residues in the CDR3. CDR3 region: CASSYVIPRSRYEQYF. CDR3 nucleotides: TGTGCCAGCAGTTACGTCATCCCCAGGTCCCGGTACGAGCAGTACTTC.

Here the CDR3 DNA reads TGTGCCAGCAGTTTAATTGGGAGGACTGAAGCTTTCTTT. It specifies CASSLIGRTEAFF. The rearrangement uses TRBV12-3 or TRBV12-4 and TRBJ1-1; D unclear. V dropped 2 bases and J dropped 5 bases, with 9 bases sitting between them. This CDR3 has 13 amino acids.

Only one count was recorded for this clonotype. The V call is TRBV28, the J call TRBJ2-1; maybe TRBD2 (8 bases). Trimming cost V 5 bases and J 5 bases, with 19 bases left between them. The CDR3 consists of 16 residues. Per germline, CDR1 MDHEN and CDR2 SYDVKM. The CDR3 here is CASSAGGPGTDNEQFF. The CDR3 region has the DNA TGTGCCAGCAGTGCGGGAGGCCCCGGGACAGACAATGAGCAGTTCTTC.

The chain has TRBV4-3 and TRBJ1-1; no reliable D call. CDR1 and CDR2 (germline): LGHNA, YSLEER. Trimming left V 0 bases short and J 1 base short, with 9 bases between. There are 15 residues in the CDR3. The CDR3 sequence: CASSQDFGQNTEAFF. The CDR3 nucleotides read TGCGCCAGCAGCCAAGATTTCGGGCAGAACACTGAAGCTTTCTTT.

The chain has TRBV5-1 and TRBJ2-7, with 8 bases matching TRBD2. The CDR3 length is 15 residues. The trim removed 0 bases at V and 5 bases at J, leaving 7 bases unmatched. CDR1 is SGHRS, CDR2 YFSETQ, per germline. In nucleotides, the CDR3 is TGCGCCAGCAGCTTGGGAGGAGCGGGAGAAAACGAGCAGTACGTC. Translated: CASSLGGAGENEQYV.

The chain links TRBV20-1 to TRBJ2-4, with D hard to call. Germline CDR1 and CDR2: DFQATT and SNEGSKA (reference sequence). V was pared by 6 bases and J by 6 bases, with 12 bases between. The CDR3 totals 12 residues. The CDR3 spells CSAPEPGNIQYF. The CDR3 DNA follows: TGCAGTGCCCCAGAGCCGGGAAACATTCAGTACTTC.

This clonotype was seen a few times. V gene TRBV7-6 combines with J gene TRBJ2-5; 11 nucleotides agree with TRBD2. This CDR3 region has 15 residues. The V segment lost 5 bases and the J segment 2 bases; nucleotides outside the gene matches: 4. Germline V gene data show CDR1 as SGHVS and CDR2 as FNYEAQ. The CDR3 reads CASSEGLAVQETQYF. The CDR3, as DNA: TGTGCCAGCAGCGAGGGACTAGCGGTACAAGAGACCCAGTACTTC.